This TCR beta chain was profiled in a study of shared clonotypes between healthy human individuals (dated by TCRdb to 2020 to 2022). In the study overall: The cohort comprised two women and three men aged 18 to 49 years. To estimate repertoire size and how much clonotype sharing occurs between individuals, the study deeply sequenced the blood TCR repertoires of roughly 5 healthy adults. Between about 0.8 and 9 billion PBMCs per donor were obtained by leukapheresis. Different laboratories and diverse techniques were used to prepare libraries and sequence TCR repertoires, to increase sequencing depth and limit assay-specific biases. For each donor, three plates each were used for CD4 naive and CD4 memory, two plates were used for CD8 naive, and one plate was used for CD8 memory.

Compared with germline, V lacks 1 base and J lacks 3 bases; bases without a gene match: 3. Reading from cysteine to phenylalanine, the CDR3 counts 15 amino acids. Of all the DNA, just the CDR3 is kept, 45 bases in frame from base 1. Looking up the germline V gene yields CDR1 KGHSH and CDR2 LQKENI. Here is what the overall study found, with its caveats: Pairwise subsampling led to the expectation that sequencing depth would affect the degree of clonotype sharing among donors. Sampling was limited to blood, and TCR repertoires in tissue likely differ from TCR repertoires in blood. Because the study included only a small number of donors, the genetic and exposure-history diversity represented was limited. Naive subsets generally had larger estimated clonotype richness than memory subsets did. Higher generation probabilities were observed for clonotypes shared by all four sorted-subset donors than for non-shared clonotypes. Around 5% of naive CD4, 3.5% of naive CD8, around 2.3% of memory CD4, and approximately 0.4% of memory CD8 clonotypes were shared across four donors. Rarefaction of sorted-subset datasets indicated incomplete sequencing despite the large sequencing depth.

The donors were healthy, HIV-negative adults with no recently reported acute infections or vaccinations. Only Caucasian adults living in Nashville, Tennessee, USA were represented among the donors. CD4+ T cells were enriched through magnetic negative selection, after which naive cells were positively selected on CD45RA and the remaining negative fraction served as the memory subset. Blood was collected by leukapheresis, and PBMCs were isolated by Ficoll-Histopaque density gradient centrifugation and then cryopreserved in liquid nitrogen vapor phase. Analytical flow cytometry was used to check the purity and quantity of each magnetically sorted T cell population. Each sorted fraction had its genomic DNA isolated and then quantified by UV absorbance on a Nanodrop 2000c. This clone showed up just once. Its recognized antigen is unknown. No much larger clonotype is one base removed from it; base qualities were not supplied. Within the sample, other DNA sequences also encode this same CDR3.

Using the deep immunoSEQ assay, multiplex PCR amplified TCR CDR3 regions from genomic DNA. Extracted genomic DNA from each cell subset was distributed evenly across all wells of several immunoSEQ 96-well plates, and each plate was treated as a replicate. Each replicate PCR for sorted subsets received approximately 220 ng genomic DNA, equal to some 32,000 T cell genomes. Purified libraries were measured with a Qubit 3.0 fluorometer, size-checked on a Bioanalyzer 2100, and measured again with the KAPA Library Quantification kit. Every immunoSEQ 96-well plate was sequenced on a dedicated single-read 150-cycle Illumina NextSeq 550 flow cell. In the source study's methods: The immunoSEQ output contained only junctional sequences without quality scores, so filtering could not match that applied to full-length reads. To assign V/J genes and CDR3, sequences were annotated against IMGT germline references using PyIR, a Python wrapper for IgBLAST v1.9. Reads with weak V/J assignments (E-value above 1e-6), missing CDR3, stop codons, out-of-frame junctions, or ambiguous translated residues were removed. V3J clonotypes were defined as sequences sharing the same inferred V gene, J gene, and CDR3 amino acid sequence. To compute the percentage overlap between repertoires, the number of shared unique clonotypes was divided by the size of the smaller repertoire. Three approaches were used to assess repertoire richness: RTK rarefaction, the Chao1 estimator, and Recon v2.1 estimates of unobserved clonotypes. For all TCRbeta clonotypes obtained by the gDNA method from a handful of donors, generation probabilities were computed with OLGA. TCRdb limited this immuneACCESS table to in-frame rearrangements with V and J called. A share of clones is missing; checked studies link under half to unresolved V genes, and the rest is unexplained. D and trimming were read from the DNA, whereas the V and J calls and clone size are those reported in that table. A total of approximately 1.5 million clones appear in this sample, 98% of them only once. Around 0.38% of the sample is in the top ten clones.

The receptor was isolated from a young man in good health. Sequenced material: naive CD4+ T cells sorted from blood. The cell subset or site label, as the study defines it: CD45RA+ positively selected. The sequence links TRBV18 to TRBJ2-1; TRBD2 matches 7 bases in the middle. In nucleotides, the sequence is TGTGCCAGCTCACCACTTGCTAGCGGCTACAATGAGCAGTTCTTC. It codes for CASSPLASGYNEQFF. Outside the CDR3, residues come from the reference TRBV18 and TRBJ2-1 proteins, so the full variable domain is: NAGVMQNPRHLVRRRGQEARLRCSPMKGHSHVYWYRQLPEEGLKFMVYLQKENIIDESGMPKERFSAEFPKEGPSILRIQQVVRGDSAAYFCASSPLASGYNEQFFGPGTRLTVL.